Presented here are 31 T cell receptor beta chains from one specimen sequenced in a study of regulatory T cells in long-lasting Graves disease. HTBI primers from iRepertoire and Arm-PCR of CDR3 regions yielded the TCR beta libraries. Each CDR3 protein is one row after TCRdb ran MiXCR on the multiplex PCR reads. The sample lists 600,000 to 800,000 distinct CDR3 sequences, around 30% seen once, with 35% to 55% in the top ten. Time point in this sample: persistent/refractory GD, antithyroid drugs over 5 years with positive TRAb. RNA isolated from PBMCs was used to make the TCR library. The sequenced sample was peripheral blood mononuclear cells (PBMCs), obtained when the disease was refractory, from a patient treated with antithyroid drugs. Receptors originate from a female donor with Graves disease.

This clonotype showed up just a few times. This chain uses TRBV5-1 with TRBJ2-7; the match to TRBD2 covers 7 bases. Germline V gene data show CDR1 as SGHRS and CDR2 as YFSETQ. The CDR3 is 15 residues long. J lost 2 bases, V lost 4 bases, and 9 bases had no gene match. The CDR3 region has the DNA TGCGCCAGCAGCACCGCTAGCGGTTACGCCTACGAGCAGTACTTC. Translation: CASSTASGYAYEQYF.

The chain links TRBV29-1 to TRBJ2-7; unclear D gene. Germline V CDR1 and CDR2: SQVTM, ANQGSEA. Trimming shortened V by 4 bases and J by 0 bases, and 1 base separated the two germline ends. The CDR3 sequence is 10 residues long. Here the CDR3 DNA reads TGCAGCGTTGTCTCCTACGAGCAGTACTTC. It is translated as CSVVSYEQYF.

The table lists this clonotype with a few counts. The V gene is TRBV20-1, the J gene TRBJ1-1, with TRBD1 identical over 7 bases. J gave up 5 bases and V 7 bases, and 13 bases lay outside the gene matches. The germline V gene has CDR1 DFQATT and CDR2 SNEGSKA (reference sequence). The CDR3 runs 14 residues. The CDR3 spells CSVGQGEGWTEAFF. The DNA for the CDR3 is TGCAGTGTTGGTCAGGGGGAAGGATGGACTGAAGCTTTCTTT.

A few counts support this clonotype. The CDR3 does not close with the conserved phenylalanine or tryptophan, likely indicating a read error. V is TRBV27 and J is TRBJ1-2; 11 nucleotides agree with TRBD1. CDR1 is MNHEY and CDR2 is SMNVEV in the germline V gene (reference sequence). Trimming cost V 6 bases and J 3 bases; bases outside gene matches: 6. This CDR3 is built from 15 residues. The CDR3 loop reads CASSPGQGAYYGYTL. In DNA, the CDR3 is TGTGCCAGCAGCCCAGGACAGGGGGCGTACTATGGCTACACCCTC.

This chain connects TRBV20-1 to TRBJ1-1, with unresolved D. V lost 6 bases to trimming and J lost 7 bases, with 12 bases between them. Germline-derived CDR1 and CDR2 are DFQATT and SNEGSKA (reference sequence). This CDR3 region has 11 residues. The CDR3 nucleotides read TGCAGTGCCCCGACCCCTGGTGAAGCTTTCTTT. This encodes CSAPTPGEAFF.

The J gene is TRBJ1-5, the V gene TRBV19; the D is unclear. The CDR3 loop spans 17 amino acids. V was clipped by 5 bases and J by 0 bases, with 17 bases between them. The germline CDR1 and CDR2 sequences are LNHDA and SQIVND (reference sequence). Here the CDR3 DNA reads TGTGCCAGTAGTCGGGGAGGCCACCTTTATAGCAATCAGCCCCAGCATTTT. This encodes CASSRGGHLYSNQPQHF. Filled out from reference TRBV19 and TRBJ1-5, the complete variable domain reads DGGITQSPKYLFRKEGQNVTLSCEQNLNHDAMYWYRQDPGQGLRLIYYSQIVNDFQKGDIAEGYSVSREKKESFPLTVTSAQKNPTAFYLCASSRGGHLYSNQPQHFGDGTRLSIL.

This sequence joins TRBV7-6 and TRBJ2-7; a weak D match, TRBD2 (6 bases). This CDR3 has 15 amino acids. Trimming shortened V by 4 bases and J by 3 bases, and 16 bases separated the two germline ends. Germline V gene sequence: CDR1 SGHVS, CDR2 FNYEAQ. CDR3 residues: CASSSRTGAYYEQYF. DNA of the CDR3: TGTGCCAGCAGCTCGAGGACGGGAGCCTACTACGAGCAGTACTTC.

The gene calls are TRBV7-2 and TRBJ1-1; D gene uncertain. V was shortened by 4 bases and J by 0 bases, with 12 bases between the two germline ends. This CDR3 is 15 amino acids long. CDR1 and CDR2 (germline): SGHTA, FQGNSA. CDR3 DNA: TGTGCCAGCAGCTCCCGCCGGACGGTGAACACTGAAGCTTTCTTT. As protein: CASSSRRTVNTEAFF.

There are a few counts of this clonotype. The chain's CDR3 is CASSPAIDRVEEKLFF. In DNA form, the CDR3 reads TGTGCCAGCTCACCTGCTATAGACAGGGTCGAAGAAAAACTGTTTTTT. This rearrangement joins TRBV18 to TRBJ1-4; 7 bases line up with TRBD1. V gave up 3 bases and J gave up 8 bases; unmatched junction bases: 12. Germline values: CDR1 KGHSH, CDR2 LQKENI. There are 16 residues in the CDR3.

V gene TRBV12-3 or TRBV12-4 combines with J gene TRBJ1-6, with D hard to call. This CDR3 spans 15 amino acids. V was trimmed by 7 bases and J by 7 bases, leaving 17 bases between them. The CDR3 nucleotides read TGTGCCAGCACCAAGATCGACGTAACGAATTCACCCCTCCACTTT. Translated, it gives CASTKIDVTNSPLHF.

In this sample, this clonotype turned up a few times. The gene calls are TRBV28 and TRBJ1-5; 7 bases align to TRBD1. The ends lost 6 bases at V and 1 base at J; junction bases unmatched: 9. The CDR3 has 16 residues. Germline values: CDR1 MDHEN, CDR2 SYDVKM. CDR3 amino acids: CASRPMRQGSNQPQHF. The CDR3 DNA sequence: TGTGCCAGCAGGCCTATGAGACAGGGAAGCAATCAGCCCCAGCATTTT.

The CDR3 protein is CAGSRDRLEKLFF. The CDR3 DNA reads as TGTGCTGGCTCCCGGGACCGGCTGGAAAAACTGTTTTTT. The chain uses TRBV30 and TRBJ1-4; D is perhaps TRBD1 (5 bases). The CDR3 consists of 13 residues. In germline, CDR1 is GTSNPN, CDR2 SVGIG (reference sequence).

The genes are TRBV20-1 and TRBJ2-7, with 8 bases that match TRBD1. The J segment lost 5 bases and the V segment lost 5 bases, leaving 11 bases of the junction unmatched. CDR1 is DFQATT, CDR2 SNEGSKA, per germline (reference sequence). The CDR3 contains 14 residues. The CDR3 protein is CSAPLGQGSHEQYF. In DNA, the CDR3 is TGCAGTGCTCCCCTCGGACAGGGTAGCCACGAGCAGTACTTC.

This sequence joins TRBV3-1 and TRBJ2-7; D not resolved. The CDR3 is 14 amino acids. CDR1 is LGHDT, CDR2 YNNKEL, per germline (reference sequence). The V and J ends lost 2 bases and 9 bases respectively, with 17 bases between them. CDR3 DNA: TGTGCCAGCAGCCAAACCTTCGGAAAGTTGTGGCAGTACTTC. Its protein is CASSQTFGKLWQYF.

V is TRBV29-1 and J is TRBJ1-2; 8 bases map to TRBD1. The CDR3 is made up of 11 amino acids. V was clipped by 7 bases and J by 6 bases; unmatched bases: 4. Germline CDR1 and CDR2: SQVTM and ANQGSEA. CDR3 sequence reads: CSGRTGHGYTF. CDR3 in DNA: TGCAGCGGCAGGACAGGGCATGGCTACACCTTC.

This chain links TRBV2 with TRBJ1-6; D is uncertain. V lost 3 bases and J lost 9, with 12 bases in between. The CDR3 spans 14 residues. Germline CDR1 reads SNHLY; CDR2 reads FYNNEI. The CDR3 here is CASSDQERFSPLHF. The CDR3 DNA follows: TGTGCCAGCAGTGACCAGGAGCGCTTTTCACCCCTCCACTTT.

The V and J genes are TRBV15 and TRBJ2-6, with 14 bases that match TRBD2. Trimming took 5 bases from V and 2 from J; bases not matched to a gene: 8. Germline CDR1 and CDR2: LNHNV and YYDKDF (reference sequence). This CDR3 has 19 amino acids. The DNA of the CDR3 is TGTGCCACCAGCGGTTACAGGGGACTAGCGGGAGCTGGGGCCAACGTCCTGACTTTC. It is translated as CATSGYRGLAGAGANVLTF.

The chain combines TRBV7-3 with TRBJ2-6; 8 nucleotides agree with TRBD1. The CDR3 runs 19 residues. V lost 1 base, J lost 2 bases, and 10 bases stayed unmatched. CDR1 and CDR2 from the germline V gene are SGHTA and FQGTGA. The CDR3 sequence: CASSLSLGQEHPGANVLTF. The CDR3 bases are TGTGCCAGCAGCTTAAGTTTGGGACAGGAGCATCCTGGGGCCAACGTCCTGACTTTC.

The chain links TRBV6-5 to TRBJ1-6, with D perhaps TRBD1 (5 bases). The CDR3 covers 16 residues. V was pared by 0 bases and J by 4 bases, with 10 bases between. Germline-derived CDR1 and CDR2 are MNHEY and SVGAGI. In DNA form, the CDR3 reads TGTGCCAGCAGTTACTCATCCGACAGTTATAATTCACCCCTCCACTTT. Translation gives CASSYSSDSYNSPLHF.

There are many counts of this clonotype. The rearrangement uses TRBV12-3 or TRBV12-4 and TRBJ2-2; a weak D match, TRBD1 (6 bases). CDR3 length: 14 amino acids. The V end was cut by 5 bases, the J end by 3 bases, with 10 bases between. Here the CDR3 reads CASSGPGDTGELFF. For the CDR3, the DNA is TGTGCCAGCAGTGGCCCAGGGGACACCGGGGAGCTGTTTTTT.

V usage is TRBV6-1 and J usage is TRBJ2-2, with 7 bases aligning to TRBD2. V was pared by 11 bases and J by 5 bases, with 20 bases of the junction left unmatched. The CDR3 spans 17 residues. Germline CDR1 is MNHNS and CDR2 is SASEGT. CDR3 loop: CAVRLRAGGSETGELFF. CDR3 DNA: TGTGCCGTCAGACTGAGGGCAGGCGGGAGTGAAACCGGGGAGCTGTTTTTT.

This clonotype was picked up a small number of times. The J gene is TRBJ1-2, the V gene TRBV27; a possible D gene is TRBD1 (5 bases). V gave up 7 bases and J gave up 1 base, with 7 bases separating them. Germline V gene data show CDR1 as MNHEY and CDR2 as SMNVEV (reference sequence). This CDR3 spans 12 amino acids. For the CDR3, the DNA is TGTGCCAGCAAGGGACTTAACTATGGCTACACCTTC. It encodes CASKGLNYGYTF.

V and J are TRBV30 and TRBJ2-7; tentatively, D is TRBD1 or TRBD2 (6 bases each). Germline V gene lookup returns CDR1 GTSNPN and CDR2 SVGIG (reference sequence). V dropped 6 bases and J dropped 6 bases, with 21 bases sitting between them. CDR3 length: 14 residues. CDR3 loop: CACPSGGGPVEQYF. The CDR3 DNA sequence: TGTGCCTGCCCCTCTGGAGGGGGGCCTGTCGAGCAGTACTTC.

The V call is TRBV6-2 or TRBV6-3, the J call TRBJ1-5; unclear D gene. Per germline, CDR1 MNHEY and CDR2 SVGEGT. V was trimmed by 2 bases and J by 4 bases, leaving 9 bases between them. This CDR3 region has 14 residues. The CDR3 loop is CASSYRGINQPQHF. CDR3 DNA: TGTGCCAGCAGTTACCGAGGGATTAATCAGCCCCAGCATTTT.

The rearrangement uses TRBV5-1 and TRBJ2-5; D may correspond to TRBD1 or TRBD2 (5 bases each). Germline assignment: CDR1 SGHRS and CDR2 YFSETQ. V shed 4 bases and J shed 5 bases, with 18 bases lying between them. This CDR3 region has 15 residues. This chain's CDR3 is CASSEYGRDGETQYF. CDR3 nucleotides: TGCGCCAGCAGCGAATACGGCCGGGACGGCGAGACCCAGTACTTC.

To note about this clonotype: A much more abundant neighbour one base away suggests this may be a read error. The chain combines TRBV2 with TRBJ1-5, with no clear D. Germline CDR1 and CDR2: SNHLY and FYNNEI. Trimming took 5 bases from V and 1 from J, leaving 12 bases between them. The CDR3 runs to 15 residues. The CDR3 is CASSILGWSNQPQHF. CDR3 nucleotides: TGTGCCAGCAGTATATTAGGATGGAGCAATCAGCCCCAGCATTTT.

The chain combines TRBV19 with TRBJ1-1, with 8 bases aligning to TRBD1. This CDR3 has 15 amino acids. Trimming at V came to 5 bases and at J to 0 bases, leaving 5 bases not matched to a gene. Germline loops: CDR1 LNHDA, CDR2 SQIVND (reference sequence). As DNA, the CDR3 is TGTGCCAGTAGTGTTCCAGGGGGCTTGAACACTGAAGCTTTCTTT. This gives the protein CASSVPGGLNTEAFF.

Here the CDR3 reads CASSQDPGQPQHF. In DNA, the CDR3 is TGTGCCAGCAGCCAAGATCCGGGTCAGCCCCAGCATTTT. The chain recombines TRBV3-1 with TRBJ1-5; D gene ambiguous. V gave up 0 bases and J gave up 6 bases, with 6 bases separating them. This CDR3 contains 13 residues. Germline V gives CDR1 LGHDT, CDR2 YNNKEL (reference sequence).

J is TRBJ1-1 and V is TRBV3-1; weak D call: TRBD1 (6 bases). CDR1 is LGHDT, CDR2 YNNKEL, per germline (reference sequence). The CDR3 runs to 18 residues. Trimming shortened V by 0 bases and J by 0 bases, and 17 bases separated the two germline ends. CDR3 region: CASSQDRGGVFMNTEAFF. CDR3 bases: TGTGCCAGCAGCCAAGATAGGGGGGGCGTATTCATGAACACTGAAGCTTTCTTT.

The J gene is TRBJ1-4, the V gene TRBV12-3 or TRBV12-4, with 7 positions matching TRBD1. The CDR3 sequence is 15 residues long. V shed 7 bases and J 4 bases; nucleotides not matched to a gene: 9. CDR3 region: CASTLGGTVNEKLFF. The CDR3 nucleotides read TGTGCCAGCACTCTGGGAGGGACAGTTAATGAAAAACTGTTTTTT.

The gene calls are TRBV20-1 and TRBJ1-5; D is perhaps TRBD1 (5 bases). Trimming took off 6 bases at V and 2 bases at J, with 11 bases between the two ends. CDR1 DFQATT and CDR2 SNEGSKA come from the germline V gene (reference sequence). The CDR3 is 13 amino acids. For the CDR3, the DNA is TGCAGTGCCTGGCGGGGGGGCAATCAGCCCCAGCATTTT. Amino acids: CSAWRGGNQPQHF.